This T cell receptor (beta chain) was captured by sequencing in a study of CD8 T cells in Susac syndrome. The RNA input was about 0.5 to 1 ug, and it was reverse transcribed with random hexamers. TCRdb redid the calling of the immunoSEQ multiplex PCR reads with MiXCR, one entry per CDR3 protein. The sample shows some 130,000 distinct CDR3 sequences, roughly 94% of them seen only once. TEMRA cells were enriched by FACS, and CD4+ and CD8+ T cells were negatively isolated. From germline, CDR1 is MNHEY and CDR2 SVGAGI. CDR3 length: 18 amino acids. V lost 4 bases to trimming and J lost 2 bases, with 24 bases between them.

Source material: CD4+ T cells from PBMCs. The TCR originated in a human donor with multiple sclerosis. The chain is built from TRBV6-5 and TRBJ2-7, with D possibly being TRBD1 (8 bases). CDR3 DNA sequence: TGTGCCAGCAGTTTCCTCACAGGGGGTAGCGGGTCTACCTACGAGCAGTACTTC. Protein product: CASSFLTGGSGSTYEQYF.